These 20 T cell receptor beta chains originate from one sample sequenced in a study of graft-versus-host responses after intestinal transplantation (dated by TCRdb to about 2021). The library was prepared using the immunoSEQ multiplex PCR assay. This immuneACCESS table, as held by TCRdb, lists in-frame sequences with V and J called but not all clones. Of the missing ones, under half trace to an unresolved V gene in checked studies; the others have no known cause. This sample is represented by around 30,000 clones; around 80% of them were singletons. Of the sample, 3% to 3.5% falls within the top ten clones. Intraepithelial and lamina propria lymphocytes were isolated from graft specimens using dithiothreitol, EDTA incubations and collagenase D digestion. The starting material was ileum tissue, obtained 98 days after intestinal transplantation. The receptors come from a human patient who received an intestinal transplant, so some T cells may come from the graft donor.

V and J are TRBV7-8 and TRBJ2-7; TRBD2 matches at 7 bases. Germline CDR1 reads SGHVS; CDR2 reads FQNEAQ. V shed 1 base, J shed 7 bases, and the junction held 10 bases outside the gene matches. The CDR3 runs 15 residues. As DNA, the CDR3 is TGTGCCAGCAGCTTAGGAGGGATGGCAGCGGGGGAGCAGTACTTC. It specifies CASSLGGMAAGEQYF.

V usage is TRBV27 and J usage is TRBJ1-1; D perhaps matches TRBD1 (6 bases). Per germline, CDR1 MNHEY and CDR2 SMNVEV (reference sequence). With 6 bases removed from V and 0 bases from J, the gap between germline ends came to 14 bases. The CDR3 totals 15 residues. In nucleotides, the CDR3 is TGTGCCAGCAGGTTGGGGGCAGGGCTGAACACTGAAGCTTTCTTT. Translation gives CASRLGAGLNTEAFF.

This clone was seen only a few times. This chain connects TRBV13 to TRBJ2-7, with D possibly called TRBD1 or TRBD2 (6 bases each). Germline V gene lookup returns CDR1 PRHDT and CDR2 FYEKMQ (reference sequence). The CDR3 is made up of 12 amino acids. Trimming removed 4 bases at V and 7 bases at J, with 11 bases between. The CDR3 loop is CASSWGAVEQYF. The DNA for the CDR3 is TGTGCCAGCAGCTGGGGGGCCGTAGAGCAGTACTTC.

J is TRBJ1-1 and V is TRBV2; 9 bases map to TRBD1. Trimming took 5 bases from V and 5 from J; bases not matched to a gene: 15. CDR1 is SNHLY and CDR2 is FYNNEI in the germline V gene. This CDR3 is 17 amino acids long. CDR3 protein: CASSSTGGEGIGTEAFF. In DNA, the CDR3 is TGTGCCAGCAGTTCCACAGGGGGCGAGGGGATCGGGACTGAAGCTTTCTTT.

This chain connects TRBV2 to TRBJ1-2, with D possibly matching TRBD1 (6 bases). Germline-derived CDR1 and CDR2 are SNHLY and FYNNEI. With 7 bases removed from V and 4 bases from J, the gap between germline ends came to 19 bases. CDR3 length: 15 amino acids. The CDR3 coding sequence is TGTGCCAGCATTAAAGGGGAAGGGGGTGTCTATGGCTACACCTTC. Amino acids: CASIKGEGGVYGYTF.

The chain couples TRBV10-1 to TRBJ2-3, with unresolved D. V dropped 4 bases and J dropped 3 bases, with 8 bases sitting between them. Germline-derived CDR1 and CDR2 are WNHNN and SYGVQD (reference sequence). The CDR3 is 13 residues long. In DNA, the CDR3 is TGCGCCAGCAGTGTGGCAGGTACAGATACGCAGTATTTT. This translates into CASSVAGTDTQYF.

J is TRBJ1-3 and V is TRBV28; D ambiguous. V was trimmed by 2 bases and J by 0 bases, leaving 8 bases between them. CDR1 and CDR2 (germline): MDHEN, SYDVKM. This CDR3 contains 15 residues. CDR3 sequence: CASSLLVLSGNTIYF. CDR3 DNA sequence: TGTGCCAGCAGTTTACTCGTGCTCTCTGGAAACACCATATATTTT. The entire variable domain, with the rest obtained from reference TRBV28 and TRBJ1-3, is as follows: DVKVTQSSRYLVKRTGEKVFLECVQDMDHENMFWYRQDPGLGLRLIYFSYDVKMKEKGDIPEGYSVSREKKERFSLILESASTNQTSMYLCASSLLVLSGNTIYFGEGSWLTVV.

The V call is TRBV9, the J call TRBJ1-2, with D uncertain. CDR3 length equals 12 residues. V was cut by 3 bases and J by 5 bases, with 8 bases left in between. Germline V gene data show CDR1 as SGDLS and CDR2 as YYNGEE. CDR3 protein: CASSGTQYGYTF. CDR3 DNA: TGTGCCAGCAGCGGGACGCAGTATGGCTACACCTTC.

The table lists this clone with a few counts. The V and J genes are TRBV4-1 and TRBJ1-1; D is undetermined. The CDR3 sequence is 13 residues long. Germline V gives CDR1 MGHRA, CDR2 YSYEKL. Deletions cut 0 bases from V and 1 base from J, with 3 bases between. DNA of the CDR3: TGCGCCAGCAGCCAAGATCCGAACACTGAAGCTTTCTTT. Translation gives CASSQDPNTEAFF.

The CDR3 sequence is CASSEGWVGRAFF. The CDR3 coding sequence is TGTGCCAGCAGTGAGGGTTGGGTGGGACGAGCTTTCTTT. The V gene is TRBV2, the J gene TRBJ1-1, with TRBD1 as a possible D gene (5 bases). The CDR3 sequence is 13 residues long. The V end was cut by 3 bases, the J end by 10 bases, with 15 bases between. Germline loops: CDR1 SNHLY, CDR2 FYNNEI.

The rearrangement joins TRBV5-1 to TRBJ2-1; the D is unclear. Germline V gives CDR1 SGHRS, CDR2 YFSETQ. V was cut by 0 bases and J by 4 bases, with 14 bases left in between. The CDR3 has 16 amino acids. The CDR3 here is CASSLDKLAAYNEQFF. CDR3 DNA: TGCGCCAGCAGCTTGGACAAACTCGCAGCTTACAATGAGCAGTTCTTC.

This chain uses TRBV9 with TRBJ2-6, with D hard to call. The germline gives CDR1 SGDLS, CDR2 YYNGEE. The CDR3 runs 17 residues. V was trimmed by 0 bases and J by 0 bases, leaving 10 bases between them. The DNA of the CDR3 is TGTGCCAGCAGCGTAGGTTATAGCAGCTCTGGGGCCAACGTCCTGACTTTC. It encodes CASSVGYSSSGANVLTF. Supplemented by reference TRBV9 and TRBJ2-6, the full variable domain reads DSGVTQTPKHLITATGQRVTLRCSPRSGDLSVYWYQQSLDQGLQFLIQYYNGEERAKGNILERFSAQQFPDLHSELNLSSLELGDSALYFCASSVGYSSSGANVLTFGAGSRLTVL.

V gene TRBV5-1 combines with J gene TRBJ2-3, with D unresolved. The CDR3 spans 13 residues. The ends were cut back, 1 base at V and 4 bases at J, with 7 bases in the middle. Germline CDR1 reads SGHRS; CDR2 reads YFSETQ. In nucleotides, the CDR3 is TGCGCCAGCAGCTTGTTTTTCTCAGATACGCAGTATTTT. Translated: CASSLFFSDTQYF.

V is TRBV5-1 and J is TRBJ1-3; 8 bases map to TRBD1. With 0 bases clipped from V and 4 bases from J, the junction kept 6 bases outside the gene matches. Germline V gives CDR1 SGHRS, CDR2 YFSETQ. The CDR3 loop spans 16 amino acids. The CDR3 bases are TGCGCCAGCAGCTTGGCCCACAGGGGGACAGGAAACACCATATATTTT. Protein sequence: CASSLAHRGTGNTIYF.

The chain is built from TRBV27 and TRBJ2-7; no clear D. The ends were cut back, 6 bases at V and 3 bases at J, with 12 bases in the middle. The CDR3 is 13 residues long. From germline, CDR1 is MNHEY and CDR2 SMNVEV (reference sequence). CDR3 coding DNA: TGTGCCAGCAGAGGTGTCAGCCACTACGAGCAGTACTTC. Residues: CASRGVSHYEQYF.

The gene calls are TRBV7-6 and TRBJ2-3; D is possibly TRBD2 (6 bases). This CDR3 comprises 15 residues. The V gene's germline CDR1 is SGHVS and CDR2 FNYEAQ. V dropped 1 base and J dropped 3 bases, with 11 bases sitting between them. In DNA form, the CDR3 reads TGTGCCAGCAGCTTAGGGGTGGAGGGAACAGATACGCAGTATTTT. It specifies CASSLGVEGTDTQYF.

This chain connects TRBV20-1 to TRBJ2-2; D unresolved. The CDR3 is 11 residues long. The ends were cut back, 0 bases at V and 6 bases at J, with 2 bases in the middle. Per germline, CDR1 DFQATT and CDR2 SNEGSKA (reference sequence). The CDR3 here is CSARDSGELFF. The CDR3 bases are TGCAGTGCTAGAGATTCCGGGGAGCTGTTTTTT.

The chain combines TRBV9 with TRBJ2-3; the match to TRBD2 covers 9 bases. The germline V gene encodes CDR1 SGDLS and CDR2 YYNGEE. The CDR3 sequence is 14 residues long. V dropped 0 bases and J dropped 9; count of bases not matched to a gene: 5. As DNA, the CDR3 is TGTGCCAGCAGCGTAGGAGCGGGGGGCCTAACGCAGTATTTT. Its protein product is CASSVGAGGLTQYF.

This clone was seen a few times. This chain connects TRBV6-1 to TRBJ1-4; D is ambiguous. Germline V gene sequence: CDR1 MNHNS, CDR2 SASEGT. The CDR3 length is 14 residues. V lost 8 bases, J lost 7 bases, and 17 bases lay in between. DNA for the CDR3: TGTGCCAGCCGGCCAGGCCAGTGGGGTGAAAAACTGTTTTTT. Amino acid sequence: CASRPGQWGEKLFF.

The chain recombines TRBV4-2 with TRBJ1-2; D ambiguous. The CDR3 consists of 12 residues. Trimming pared 3 bases from V and 8 bases from J, leaving 10 bases between. Per germline, CDR1 LGHNA and CDR2 YNFKEQ. As DNA, the CDR3 is TGTGCCAGCAGCCAGCCCGGAGAAGGCTACACCTTC. As protein: CASSQPGEGYTF.